This entry describes one TCR beta chain. The data are from a study of regulatory T cells in long-lasting Graves disease. Arm-PCR of CDR3 regions with iRepertoire HTBI primers generated TCR beta libraries. TCRdb used MiXCR to reprocess the multiplex PCR reads, holding one entry per CDR3 protein. The sample yields roughly 700,000 distinct CDR3 sequences, about 32% seen once. Time point specified: persistent/refractory GD, antithyroid drugs over 5 years with positive TRAb. PBMC-derived RNA was used for the TCR library. This receptor was obtained from a female donor with Graves disease. The sequencing here drew on peripheral blood mononuclear cells (PBMCs), taken when the disease was refractory, from a patient treated with antithyroid drugs.

The CDR3 spells CASTRLSGLAGGRGETQYF. The CDR3 nucleotides read TGTGCCAGCACCAGGTTGTCAGGACTAGCGGGAGGGAGGGGAGAGACCCAGTACTTC. This rearrangement joins TRBV7-2 to TRBJ2-5; 15 bases are shared with TRBD2. The CDR3 length is 19 residues. Germline CDR1 reads SGHTA; CDR2 reads FQGNSA. With V trimmed by 7 bases and J by 4 bases, 16 bases remained unmatched.